This TCR beta chain was profiled in a study of CD8 T cells in Susac syndrome. Random hexamers served to reverse transcribe roughly 0.45 to 1 ug RNA. It was immunoSEQ multiplex PCR that amplified TCR beta CDR3 across 54 Vbeta and 13 Jbeta. TCRdb used MiXCR to reprocess the immunoSEQ multiplex PCR reads, holding one entry per CDR3 protein. The repertoire holds around 170,000 distinct CDR3 sequences, with 94% as singletons. The germline V and J ends were trimmed by 5 bases and 5 bases, with 15 bases remaining between them. The CDR3 totals 14 residues. Germline CDR1 and CDR2: LGHDT and YNNKEL (reference sequence).

The J gene is TRBJ2-5, the V gene TRBV3-1; D may be TRBD1 or TRBD2 (6 bases each). This clonotype was obtained from a human donor with Susac syndrome. Input material: CD4+ T cells from PBMCs. The CDR3 reads CASSEMGGRETQYF. CDR3 DNA sequence: TGTGCCAGCAGCGAAATGGGGGGCCGGGAGACCCAGTACTTC.